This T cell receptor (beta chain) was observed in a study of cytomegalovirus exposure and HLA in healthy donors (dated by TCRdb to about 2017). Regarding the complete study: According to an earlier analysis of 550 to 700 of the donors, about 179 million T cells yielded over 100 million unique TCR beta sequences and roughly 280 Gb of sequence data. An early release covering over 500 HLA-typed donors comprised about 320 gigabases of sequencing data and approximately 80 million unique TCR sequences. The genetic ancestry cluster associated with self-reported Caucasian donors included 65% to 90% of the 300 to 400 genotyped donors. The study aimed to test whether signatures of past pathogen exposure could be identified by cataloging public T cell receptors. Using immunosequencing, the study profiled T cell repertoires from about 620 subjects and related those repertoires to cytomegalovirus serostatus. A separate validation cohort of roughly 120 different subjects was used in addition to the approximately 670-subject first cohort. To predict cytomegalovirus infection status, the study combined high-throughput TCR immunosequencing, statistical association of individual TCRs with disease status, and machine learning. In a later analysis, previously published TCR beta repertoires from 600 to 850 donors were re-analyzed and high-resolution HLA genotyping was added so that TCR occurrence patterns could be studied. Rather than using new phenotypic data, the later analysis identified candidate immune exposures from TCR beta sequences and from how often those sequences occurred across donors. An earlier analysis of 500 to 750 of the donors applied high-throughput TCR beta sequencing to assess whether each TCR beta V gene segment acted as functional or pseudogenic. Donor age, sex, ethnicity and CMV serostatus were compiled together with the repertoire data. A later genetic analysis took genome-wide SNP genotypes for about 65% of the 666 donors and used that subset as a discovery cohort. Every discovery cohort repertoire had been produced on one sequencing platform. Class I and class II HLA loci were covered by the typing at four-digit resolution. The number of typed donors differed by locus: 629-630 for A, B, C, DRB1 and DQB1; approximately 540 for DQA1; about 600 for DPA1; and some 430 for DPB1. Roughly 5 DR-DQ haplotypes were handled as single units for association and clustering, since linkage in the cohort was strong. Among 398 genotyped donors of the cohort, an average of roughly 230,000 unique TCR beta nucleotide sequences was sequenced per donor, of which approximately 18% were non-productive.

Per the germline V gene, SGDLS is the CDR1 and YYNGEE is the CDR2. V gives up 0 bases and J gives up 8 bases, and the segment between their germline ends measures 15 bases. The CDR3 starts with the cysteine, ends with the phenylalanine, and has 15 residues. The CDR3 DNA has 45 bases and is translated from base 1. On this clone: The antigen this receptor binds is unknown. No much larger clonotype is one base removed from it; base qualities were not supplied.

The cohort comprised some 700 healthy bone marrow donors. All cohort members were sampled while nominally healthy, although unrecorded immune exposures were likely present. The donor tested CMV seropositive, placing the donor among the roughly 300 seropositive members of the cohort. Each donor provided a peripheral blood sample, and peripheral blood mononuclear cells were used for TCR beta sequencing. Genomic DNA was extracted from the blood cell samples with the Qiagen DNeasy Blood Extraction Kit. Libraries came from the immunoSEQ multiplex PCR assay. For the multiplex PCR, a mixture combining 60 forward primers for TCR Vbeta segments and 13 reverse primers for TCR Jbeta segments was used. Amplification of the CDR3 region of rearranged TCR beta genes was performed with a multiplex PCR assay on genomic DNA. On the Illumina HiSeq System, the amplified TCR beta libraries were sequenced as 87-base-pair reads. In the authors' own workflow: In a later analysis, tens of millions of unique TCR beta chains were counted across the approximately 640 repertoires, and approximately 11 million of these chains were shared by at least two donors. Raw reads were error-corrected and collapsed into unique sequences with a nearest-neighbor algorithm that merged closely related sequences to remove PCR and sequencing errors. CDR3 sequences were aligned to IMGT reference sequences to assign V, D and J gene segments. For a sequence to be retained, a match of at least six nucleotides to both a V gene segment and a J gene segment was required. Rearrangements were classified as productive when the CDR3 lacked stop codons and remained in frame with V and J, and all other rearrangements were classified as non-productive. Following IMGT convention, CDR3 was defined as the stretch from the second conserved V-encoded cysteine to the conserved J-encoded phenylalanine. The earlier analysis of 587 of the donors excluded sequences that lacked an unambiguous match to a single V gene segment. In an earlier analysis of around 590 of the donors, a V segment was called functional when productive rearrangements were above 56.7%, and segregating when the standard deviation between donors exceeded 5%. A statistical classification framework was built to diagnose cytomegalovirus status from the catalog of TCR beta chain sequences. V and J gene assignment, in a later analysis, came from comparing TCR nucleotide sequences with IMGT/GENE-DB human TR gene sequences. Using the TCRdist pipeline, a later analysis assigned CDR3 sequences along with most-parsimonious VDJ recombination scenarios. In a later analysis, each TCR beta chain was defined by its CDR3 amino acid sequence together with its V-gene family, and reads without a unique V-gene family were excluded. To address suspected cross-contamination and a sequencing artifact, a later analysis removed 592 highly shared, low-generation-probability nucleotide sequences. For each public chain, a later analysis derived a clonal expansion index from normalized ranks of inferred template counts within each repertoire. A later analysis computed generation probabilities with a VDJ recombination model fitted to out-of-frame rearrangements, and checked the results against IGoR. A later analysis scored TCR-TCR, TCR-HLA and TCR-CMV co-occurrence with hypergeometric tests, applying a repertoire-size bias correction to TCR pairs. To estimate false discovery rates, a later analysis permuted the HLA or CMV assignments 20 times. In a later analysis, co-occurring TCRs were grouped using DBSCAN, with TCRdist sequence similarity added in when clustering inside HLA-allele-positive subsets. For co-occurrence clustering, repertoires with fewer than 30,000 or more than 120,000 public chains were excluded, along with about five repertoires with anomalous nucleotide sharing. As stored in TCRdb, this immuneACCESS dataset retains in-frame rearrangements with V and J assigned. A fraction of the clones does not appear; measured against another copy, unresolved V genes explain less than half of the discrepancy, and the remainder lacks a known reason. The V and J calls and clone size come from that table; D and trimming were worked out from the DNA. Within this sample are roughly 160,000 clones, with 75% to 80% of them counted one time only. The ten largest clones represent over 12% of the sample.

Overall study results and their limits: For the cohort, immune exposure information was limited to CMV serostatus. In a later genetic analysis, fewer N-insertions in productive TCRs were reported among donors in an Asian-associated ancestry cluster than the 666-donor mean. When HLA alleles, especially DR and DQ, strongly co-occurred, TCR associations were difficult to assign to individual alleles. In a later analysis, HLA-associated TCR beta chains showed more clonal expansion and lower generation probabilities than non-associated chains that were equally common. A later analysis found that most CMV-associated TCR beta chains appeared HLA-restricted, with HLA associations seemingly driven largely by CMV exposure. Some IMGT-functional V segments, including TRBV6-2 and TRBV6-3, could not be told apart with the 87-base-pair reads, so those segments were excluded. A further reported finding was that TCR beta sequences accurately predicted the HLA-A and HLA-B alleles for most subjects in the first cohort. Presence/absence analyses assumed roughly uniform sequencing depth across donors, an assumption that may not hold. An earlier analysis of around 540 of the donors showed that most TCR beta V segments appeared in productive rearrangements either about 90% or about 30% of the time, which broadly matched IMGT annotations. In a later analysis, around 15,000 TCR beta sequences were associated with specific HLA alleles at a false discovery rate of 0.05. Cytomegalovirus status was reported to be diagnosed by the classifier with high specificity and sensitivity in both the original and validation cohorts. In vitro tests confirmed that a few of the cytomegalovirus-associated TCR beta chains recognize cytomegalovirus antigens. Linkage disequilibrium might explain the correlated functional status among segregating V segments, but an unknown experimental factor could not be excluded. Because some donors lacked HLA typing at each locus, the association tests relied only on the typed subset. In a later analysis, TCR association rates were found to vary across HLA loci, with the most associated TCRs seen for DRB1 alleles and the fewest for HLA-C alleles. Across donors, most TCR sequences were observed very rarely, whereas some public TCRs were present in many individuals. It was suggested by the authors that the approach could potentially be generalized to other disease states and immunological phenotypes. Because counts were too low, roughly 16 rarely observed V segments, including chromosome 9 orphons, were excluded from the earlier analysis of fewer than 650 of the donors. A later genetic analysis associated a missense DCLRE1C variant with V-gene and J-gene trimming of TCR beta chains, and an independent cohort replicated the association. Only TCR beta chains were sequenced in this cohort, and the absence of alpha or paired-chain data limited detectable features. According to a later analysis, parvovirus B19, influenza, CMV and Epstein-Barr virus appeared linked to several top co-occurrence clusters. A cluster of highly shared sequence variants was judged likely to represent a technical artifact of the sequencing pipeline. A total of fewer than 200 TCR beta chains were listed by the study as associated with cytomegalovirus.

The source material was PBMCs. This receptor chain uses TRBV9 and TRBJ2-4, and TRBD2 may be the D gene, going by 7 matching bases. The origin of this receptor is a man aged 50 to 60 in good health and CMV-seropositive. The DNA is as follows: TGTGCCAGCAGCGTAGGAAGGGGGGGCGGGGACATTCAGTACTTC. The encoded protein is CASSVGRGGGDIQYF.